These 27 T cell receptor beta chains were sequenced from one sample in a study of blood T cell repertoires in COVID-19. Profiled with immunoSEQ multiplex PCR; TCRdb holds only in-frame clones, not every one. This table has about 200,000 clones, around 80% appearing once. The material sequenced was peripheral blood. The receptors stem from a woman aged 65 to 85 with acute or convalescent COVID-19.

This clone was recorded once. An end of the junction differs from the germline gene, which may be a read error. This chain connects TRBV5-1 to TRBJ2-3, with 11 bases that match TRBD1. The CDR3 sequence is 14 residues long. In germline, CDR1 is SGHRS, CDR2 YFSETQ. The CDR3 sequence: CVSRLDRGPDTQYF. The CDR3 DNA follows: TGCGTCAGCAGGTTGGACAGGGGGCCGGATACGCAGTATTTT.

Concerning this clone: At the DNA level, this CDR3 is encoded by other sequences in the same sample as well. V gene TRBV29-1 combines with J gene TRBJ1-5; 7 bases align to TRBD1. The CDR3 runs to 12 residues. Germline CDR1 reads SQVTM; CDR2 reads ANQGSEA. Trimming took 7 bases from V and 7 from J; bases not matched to a gene: 7. CDR3 sequence (DNA): TGCAGCGCCCTGACAGGGAACCAGCCCCAGCATTTT. This translates into CSALTGNQPQHF.

This chain uses TRBV19 with TRBJ1-3; 7 nucleotides match TRBD1. The CDR3 has 16 amino acids. Losses at the gene ends were 4 bases for V and 0 bases for J; bases not matched to a gene: 6. CDR1 is LNHDA and CDR2 is SQIVND in the germline V gene (reference sequence). This chain's CDR3 is CASSNLRDSSGNTIYF. CDR3 coding DNA: TGTGCCAGTAGTAACCTCCGGGACAGCTCTGGAAACACCATATATTTT.

J is TRBJ2-2 and V is TRBV7-2; 9 positions agree with TRBD1. Germline CDR1 reads SGHTA; CDR2 reads FQGNSA. Trimming took 3 bases from V and 4 from J; bases not matched to a gene: 3. This CDR3 has 15 residues. CDR3: CASSLGDRVTGELFF. CDR3 in DNA: TGTGCCAGCAGCTTGGGGGACAGGGTCACCGGGGAGCTGTTTTTT.

This clone was found once. The genes are TRBV5-1 and TRBJ2-7; the match to TRBD2 covers 8 bases. The CDR3 spans 14 residues. Germline values: CDR1 SGHRS, CDR2 YFSETQ. After removal of 0 bases from V and 5 bases from J, the junction contained 4 bases not matched to a gene. CDR3 region: CASSLEAGDDEQYF. The CDR3 DNA sequence: TGCGCCAGCAGCTTGGAAGCGGGAGACGACGAGCAGTACTTC.

The J gene is TRBJ1-2, the V gene TRBV29-1; tentatively, D is TRBD1 (6 bases). Germline CDR1 and CDR2: SQVTM and ANQGSEA. V lost 3 bases to trimming and J lost 6 bases, with 14 bases between them. CDR3 length: 13 residues. CDR3 residues: CSVDPQGSHGYTF. DNA of the CDR3: TGCAGCGTTGACCCTCAGGGGTCGCATGGCTACACCTTC.

This clone appeared a few times. This chain uses TRBV9 with TRBJ2-2, with D perhaps TRBD1 (6 bases). This CDR3 contains 15 residues. V gave up 2 bases and J gave up 3 bases, with 11 bases separating them. Germline V CDR1 and CDR2: SGDLS, YYNGEE. CDR3 sequence (DNA): TGTGCCAGCAGCGTGGGGGCGCGGGACACCGGGGAGCTGTTTTTT. This gives the protein CASSVGARDTGELFF.

The V gene is TRBV29-1, the J gene TRBJ1-1; D is possibly TRBD1 (5 bases). The CDR3 consists of 12 residues. Germline loops: CDR1 SQVTM, CDR2 ANQGSEA. The V gene lost 7 bases and the J gene lost 1 base, with 10 bases spanning the gap. In nucleotides, the CDR3 is TGCAGCGCAGCCGGGGGGAACACTGAAGCTTTCTTT. It codes for CSAAGGNTEAFF.

Concerning this clone itself: The sample holds other DNA sequences that translate to the same CDR3. The V and J genes are TRBV28 and TRBJ2-3; TRBD1 matches at 7 bases. V dropped 2 bases and J dropped 4; count of bases not matched to a gene: 3. The V gene's germline CDR1 is MDHEN and CDR2 SYDVKM. This CDR3 has 14 residues. For the CDR3, the DNA is TGTGCCAGCAGTTTAGGGCAGGGGGCAGATACGCAGTATTTT. As protein: CASSLGQGADTQYF.

The chain joins TRBV15 to TRBJ2-5; D may be TRBD2 (6 bases). V was trimmed by 0 bases and J by 2 bases, leaving 10 bases between them. The CDR3 totals 15 residues. Germline lookup yields CDR1 LNHNV and CDR2 YYDKDF (reference sequence). In DNA, the CDR3 is TGTGCCACCAGCAGAGATGGAGGGAAGCAAGAGACCCAGTACTTC. Its protein is CATSRDGGKQETQYF.

Comment on this clone: The same CDR3 is also encoded by other DNA sequences in this sample. The chain combines TRBV5-1 with TRBJ2-1; D uncertain. V dropped 0 bases and J dropped 4 bases, with 5 bases sitting between them. This CDR3 is built from 13 residues. The germline gives CDR1 SGHRS, CDR2 YFSETQ. CDR3 amino acids: CASSLGTYNEQFF. CDR3 nucleotides: TGCGCCAGCAGCTTGGGCACATACAATGAGCAGTTCTTC.

The gene calls are TRBV20-1 and TRBJ1-5; D unresolved. From germline, CDR1 is DFQATT and CDR2 SNEGSKA (reference sequence). V was cut by 5 bases and J by 5 bases, with 7 bases left in between. The CDR3 sequence is 11 residues long. CDR3 nucleotide sequence: TGCAGTGCTGCGGTGGATCAGCCCCAGCATTTT. Protein product: CSAAVDQPQHF.

The chain uses TRBV4-2 and TRBJ2-1; 10 nucleotides line up with TRBD1. The CDR3 totals 18 residues. CDR1 LGHNA and CDR2 YNFKEQ come from the germline V gene. J gave up 6 bases and V 1 base, and 12 bases lay outside the gene matches. The CDR3 loop is CASSQVFAGTGAANEQFF. The CDR3 DNA is TGTGCCAGCAGCCAAGTGTTTGCCGGGACAGGGGCCGCCAATGAGCAGTTCTTC.

The chain's CDR3 is CASSLGGASDEQFF. CDR3 DNA: TGTGCCAGCAGCTTGGGGGGTGCTAGTGATGAGCAGTTCTTC. V and J are TRBV11-2 and TRBJ2-1; weak D call: TRBD2 (6 bases). The V gene lost 3 bases and the J gene lost 8 bases, with 14 bases spanning the gap. Per the germline V gene, CDR1 is SGHAT and CDR2 is FQNNGV. CDR3 size: 14 residues.

This chain uses TRBV19 with TRBJ2-5, with 13 bases matching TRBD2. Germline assignment: CDR1 LNHDA and CDR2 SQIVND (reference sequence). The CDR3 is made up of 15 amino acids. V trimming: 4 bases; J trimming: 2 bases; junction bases outside the gene matches: 1. This chain's CDR3 is CASSRTSGRQETQYF. In nucleotides, the CDR3 is TGTGCCAGTAGTAGGACTAGCGGGAGACAAGAGACCCAGTACTTC.

The rearrangement joins TRBV10-3 to TRBJ1-4, with 10 bases identical to TRBD1. This CDR3 is built from 17 residues. Per the germline V gene, CDR1 is ENHRY and CDR2 is SYGVKD. Unmatched junction bases numbered 10, after V lost 2 bases and J lost 7 bases. The CDR3 is CAISETKDRGLTEKLFF. CDR3 bases: TGTGCCATCAGTGAGACAAAAGACAGGGGGCTTACTGAAAAACTGTTTTTT.

The chain joins TRBV7-9 to TRBJ1-2, with 7 bases aligning to TRBD1. Germline CDR1 and CDR2: SEHNR and FQNEAQ (reference sequence). This CDR3 spans 13 amino acids. Trimming at V came to 4 bases and at J to 8 bases, leaving 7 bases not matched to a gene. For the CDR3, the DNA is TGTGCCAGCAGCTCGCAGACAGGGAACGGCTACACCTTC. Protein product: CASSSQTGNGYTF.

Comment on this clone: Other DNA sequences in the same sample also yield this CDR3. V and J are TRBV19 and TRBJ2-1, with a tentative D call TRBD2 (5 bases). CDR1 and CDR2 (germline): LNHDA, SQIVND (reference sequence). This CDR3 is built from 15 residues. V lost 4 bases and J 0 bases, leaving 10 bases between the germline ends. The CDR3 DNA follows: TGTGCCAGTAGTACCCGACTAAGCTCCTACAATGAGCAGTTCTTC. Protein sequence: CASSTRLSSYNEQFF.

This clone was counted once. The chain is built from TRBV28 and TRBJ2-6, with TRBD1 identical over 8 bases. The CDR3 runs to 17 residues. The V segment lost 7 bases and the J segment 2 bases; nucleotides outside the gene matches: 10. CDR1 is MDHEN and CDR2 is SYDVKM in the germline V gene. CDR3 DNA: TGTGCCAGCAACCCTGAGCAGGGGGCGCCTGGGGCCAACGTCCTGACTTTC. It translates to CASNPEQGAPGANVLTF.

This rearrangement joins TRBV30 to TRBJ2-7; 8 bases agree with TRBD1. V was pared by 1 base and J by 7 bases, with 9 bases of the junction left unmatched. This CDR3 spans 14 amino acids. Germline assignment: CDR1 GTSNPN and CDR2 SVGIG (reference sequence). The CDR3 region is CAWSDQDRVREQYF. CDR3 DNA sequence: TGTGCCTGGAGTGATCAGGACAGGGTGCGGGAGCAGTACTTC. Using reference TRBV30 and TRBJ2-7 for the parts outside the CDR3, the full variable domain is SQTIHQWPATLVQPVGSPLSLECTVEGTSNPNLYWYRQAAGRGLQLLFYSVGIGQISSEVPQNLSASRPQDRQFILSSKKLLLSDSGFYLCAWSDQDRVREQYFGPGTRLTVT.

This clone was seen only once. The J gene is TRBJ2-7, the V gene TRBV7-9, with D uncertain. Looked up from germline, CDR1 is SEHNR and CDR2 is FQNEAQ (reference sequence). V lost 5 bases, J lost 3 bases, and 5 bases lay in between. This CDR3 comprises 11 residues. The CDR3 DNA reads TGTGCCAGCAGCCCTTTCTACGAGCAGTACTTC. Its translation: CASSPFYEQYF.

Written as DNA, the CDR3 is TGCGCCAGCAGCCAAGAAGTACAGGCCCTCTATGGCTACACCTTC. Translating it yields CASSQEVQALYGYTF. The chain carries TRBV4-1 and TRBJ1-2, with a possible D match to TRBD1 (5 bases). The germline V gene has CDR1 MGHRA and CDR2 YSYEKL. V dropped 0 bases and J dropped 4 bases, with 12 bases sitting between them. This CDR3 is 15 amino acids long.

This chain links TRBV19 with TRBJ2-3, with 7 nucleotides matching TRBD1. This CDR3 spans 15 amino acids. With V trimmed by 3 bases and J by 6 bases, 9 bases remained unmatched. The germline V gene encodes CDR1 LNHDA and CDR2 SQIVND (reference sequence). The CDR3 DNA is TGTGCCAGTAGTATCCCCTCGACAGGGTGGGATACGCAGTATTTT. Translation: CASSIPSTGWDTQYF.

V usage is TRBV7-9 and J usage is TRBJ1-2; D ambiguous. CDR1 SEHNR and CDR2 FQNEAQ come from the germline V gene (reference sequence). There are 11 residues in the CDR3. V gave up 5 bases and J gave up 8 bases, with 9 bases separating them. The CDR3 coding sequence is TGTGCCAGCAGCGCCACGGGAGGCTACACCTTC. It translates to CASSATGGYTF.

This chain links TRBV20-1 with TRBJ1-2, with a tentative D call TRBD1 (6 bases). The germline CDR1 and CDR2 sequences are DFQATT and SNEGSKA (reference sequence). V shed 3 bases and J shed 4 bases, with 15 bases lying between them. CDR3 length: 14 residues. This chain's CDR3 is CSASLTGYGYGYTF. The CDR3 bases are TGCAGTGCTAGTCTCACAGGGTATGGCTATGGCTACACCTTC.

The chain recombines TRBV2 with TRBJ2-5; TRBD2 matches 8 bases. Trimming took 10 bases from V and 4 from J; bases not matched to a gene: 5. CDR1 is SNHLY, CDR2 FYNNEI, per germline. The CDR3 extends over 12 amino acids. CDR3 amino acids: CATRREGETQYF. The CDR3 region has the DNA TGTGCCACCCGTCGGGAGGGAGAGACCCAGTACTTC.

There are a few counts of this clone. The chain links TRBV28 to TRBJ2-1; 13 bases line up with TRBD2. V trimming: 6 bases; J trimming: 4 bases; junction bases outside the gene matches: 3. This CDR3 contains 15 residues. Germline CDR1 MDHEN, CDR2 SYDVKM. The CDR3: CASRLAGGGYNEQFF. For the CDR3, the DNA is TGTGCCAGCAGACTAGCGGGAGGGGGTTACAATGAGCAGTTCTTC.